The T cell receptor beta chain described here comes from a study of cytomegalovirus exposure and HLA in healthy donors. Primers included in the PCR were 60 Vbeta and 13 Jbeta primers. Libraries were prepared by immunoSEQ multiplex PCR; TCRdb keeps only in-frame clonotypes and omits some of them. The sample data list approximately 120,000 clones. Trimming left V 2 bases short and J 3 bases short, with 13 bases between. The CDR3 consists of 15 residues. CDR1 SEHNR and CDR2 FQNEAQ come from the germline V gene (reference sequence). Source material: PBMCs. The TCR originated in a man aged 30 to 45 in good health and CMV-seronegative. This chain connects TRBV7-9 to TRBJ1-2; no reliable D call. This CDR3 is CASSLFGGAYYGYTF. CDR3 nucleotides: TGTGCCAGCAGCTTATTTGGCGGAGCATACTATGGCTACACCTTC.